This T cell receptor beta chain is drawn from a study of cytomegalovirus exposure and HLA in healthy donors. General study findings and limits: Later on, analysis showed that most CMV-associated TCR beta chains appeared to be HLA-restricted. An analysis done earlier found most TCR beta V segments productive about 87% or about 30% of the time. A later analysis found common viral pathogens apparently linked to several of the most significant clusters.

Use of 60 Vbeta and 13 Jbeta primers characterized the PCR. TCRdb's table, derived via immunoSEQ multiplex PCR, lists solely in-frame clones and lacks some. The sample has about 90,000 clones, about two thirds seen once. As regards this clone: The antigen is unknown.

This clonotype was obtained from a woman in her 30s in good health and CMV-seropositive. Material for sequencing was PBMCs.

The DNA for the CDR3 is TGTGCCAGCATCGGGACAGGGCCTTCTCAGCCCCAGCATTTT. This gives the protein CASIGTGPSQPQHF. The rearrangement uses TRBV2 and TRBJ1-5; the match to TRBD1 covers 9 bases. The CDR3 length is 14 residues. Trimming cost V 7 bases and J 6 bases; bases outside gene matches: 7. The germline gives CDR1 SNHLY, CDR2 FYNNEI.